This TCR beta chain was obtained from a study of cytomegalovirus exposure and HLA in healthy donors. Trimming cost V 7 bases and J 0 bases, with 14 bases left between them. This CDR3 spans 15 amino acids. Germline V gene lookup returns CDR1 LNHDA and CDR2 SQIVND (reference sequence). The PCR made use of 60 Vbeta and 13 Jbeta primers. Using immunoSEQ multiplex PCR, the repertoire was profiled, and TCRdb retains in-frame clones only, with some absent. The sample holds about 190,000 clones, about nine tenths seen once. This receptor was identified in a boy between 2 and 10 years old in good health and CMV-seronegative. The rearrangement links TRBV19 to TRBJ2-3, with D maybe TRBD2 (5 bases). The sequenced sample was PBMCs. The CDR3 bases are TGTGCCAGTACATGGCGGACTTCTAGCACAGATACGCAGTATTTT. Protein sequence: CASTWRTSSTDTQYF.